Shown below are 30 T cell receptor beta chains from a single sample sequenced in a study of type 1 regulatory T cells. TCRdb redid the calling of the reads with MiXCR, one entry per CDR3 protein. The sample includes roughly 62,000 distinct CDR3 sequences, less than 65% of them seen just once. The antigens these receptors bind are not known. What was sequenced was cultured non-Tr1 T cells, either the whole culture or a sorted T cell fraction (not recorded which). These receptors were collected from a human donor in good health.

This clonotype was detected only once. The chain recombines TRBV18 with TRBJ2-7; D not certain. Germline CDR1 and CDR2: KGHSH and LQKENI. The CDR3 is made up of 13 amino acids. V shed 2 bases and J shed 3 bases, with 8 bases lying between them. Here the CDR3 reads CASSPAANYEQYF. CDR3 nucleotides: TGTGCCAGCTCACCAGCGGCAAACTACGAGCAGTACTTC.

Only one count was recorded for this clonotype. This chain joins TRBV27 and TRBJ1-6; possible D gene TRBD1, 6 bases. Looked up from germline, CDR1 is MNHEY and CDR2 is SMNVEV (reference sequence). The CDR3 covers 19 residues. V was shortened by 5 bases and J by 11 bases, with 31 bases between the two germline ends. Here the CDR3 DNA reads TGTGCCAGCAGTCCCCATGACCCCTGGTTGAGACAGGTGGTGCCACCCCTCCACTTT. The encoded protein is CASSPHDPWLRQVVPPLHF.

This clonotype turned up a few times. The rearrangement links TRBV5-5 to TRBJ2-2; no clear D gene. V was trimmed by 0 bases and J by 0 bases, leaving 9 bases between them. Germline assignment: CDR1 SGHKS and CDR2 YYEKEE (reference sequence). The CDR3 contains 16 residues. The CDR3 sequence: CASSLVARANTGELFF. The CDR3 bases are TGTGCCAGCAGCTTGGTCGCGCGCGCGAACACCGGGGAGCTGTTTTTT.

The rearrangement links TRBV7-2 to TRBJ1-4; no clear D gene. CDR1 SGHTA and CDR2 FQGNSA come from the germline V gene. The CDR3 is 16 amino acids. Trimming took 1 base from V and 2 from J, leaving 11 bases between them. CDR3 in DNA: TGTGCCAGCAGCTTAGTTTCAGTTCGTACTAATGAAAAACTGTTTTTT. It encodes CASSLVSVRTNEKLFF.

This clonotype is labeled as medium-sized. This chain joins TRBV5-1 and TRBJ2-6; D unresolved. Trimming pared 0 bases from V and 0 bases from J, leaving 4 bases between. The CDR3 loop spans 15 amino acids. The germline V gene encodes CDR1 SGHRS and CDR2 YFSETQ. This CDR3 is CASSLDGSGANVLTF. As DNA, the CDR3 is TGCGCCAGCAGCTTGGACGGCTCTGGGGCCAACGTCCTGACTTTC.

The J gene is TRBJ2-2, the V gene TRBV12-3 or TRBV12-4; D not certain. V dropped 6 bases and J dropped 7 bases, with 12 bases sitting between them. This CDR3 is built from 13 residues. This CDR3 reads CASSSSWGGELFF. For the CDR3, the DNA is TGTGCCAGCAGCTCCAGTTGGGGCGGGGAGCTGTTTTTT.

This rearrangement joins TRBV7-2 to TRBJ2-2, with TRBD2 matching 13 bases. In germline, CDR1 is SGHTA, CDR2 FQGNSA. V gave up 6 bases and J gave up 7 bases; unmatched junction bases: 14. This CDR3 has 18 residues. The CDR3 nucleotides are TGTGCCAGCAGGAACGAACTAGCGGGAGGGCCTAAGGACGGGGAGCTGTTTTTT. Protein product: CASRNELAGGPKDGELFF.

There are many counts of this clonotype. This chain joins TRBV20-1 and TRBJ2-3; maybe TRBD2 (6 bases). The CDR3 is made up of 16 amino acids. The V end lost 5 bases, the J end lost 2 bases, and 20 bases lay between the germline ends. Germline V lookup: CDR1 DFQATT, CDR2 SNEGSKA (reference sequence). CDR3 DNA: TGCAGTGCTCCACGTCCTGCGGGAATGACCACAGATACGCAGTATTTT. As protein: CSAPRPAGMTTDTQYF.

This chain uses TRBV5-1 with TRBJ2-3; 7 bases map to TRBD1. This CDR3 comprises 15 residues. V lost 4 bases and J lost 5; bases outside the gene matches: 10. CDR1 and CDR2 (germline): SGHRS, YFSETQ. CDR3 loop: CASSRLGTVVDTQYF. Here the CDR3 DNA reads TGCGCCAGCAGCAGACTCGGGACAGTAGTAGATACGCAGTATTTT.

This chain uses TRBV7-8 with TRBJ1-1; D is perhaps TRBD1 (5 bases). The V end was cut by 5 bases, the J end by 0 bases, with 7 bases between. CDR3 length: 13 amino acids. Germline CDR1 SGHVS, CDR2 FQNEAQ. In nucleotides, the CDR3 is TGTGCCAGCAGCACGACAGTGAACACTGAAGCTTTCTTT. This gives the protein CASSTTVNTEAFF.

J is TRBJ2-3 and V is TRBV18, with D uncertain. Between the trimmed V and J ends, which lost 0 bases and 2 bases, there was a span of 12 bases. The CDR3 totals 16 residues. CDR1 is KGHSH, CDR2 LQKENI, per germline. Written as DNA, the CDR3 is TGTGCCAGCTCACCACCTACCGACCTTTCCACAGATACGCAGTATTTT. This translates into CASSPPTDLSTDTQYF.

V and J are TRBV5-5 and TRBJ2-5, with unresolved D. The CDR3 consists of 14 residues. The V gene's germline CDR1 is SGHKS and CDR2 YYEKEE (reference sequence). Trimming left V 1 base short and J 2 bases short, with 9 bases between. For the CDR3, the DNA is TGTGCCAGCAGCTTGCTTGGGCCGCAAGAGACCCAGTACTTC. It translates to CASSLLGPQETQYF.

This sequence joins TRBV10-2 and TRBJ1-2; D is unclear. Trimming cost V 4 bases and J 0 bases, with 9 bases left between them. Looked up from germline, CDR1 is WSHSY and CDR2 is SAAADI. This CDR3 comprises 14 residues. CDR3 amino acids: CASSATGTNYGYTF. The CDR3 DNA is TGCGCCAGCAGTGCTACGGGGACTAACTATGGCTACACCTTC.

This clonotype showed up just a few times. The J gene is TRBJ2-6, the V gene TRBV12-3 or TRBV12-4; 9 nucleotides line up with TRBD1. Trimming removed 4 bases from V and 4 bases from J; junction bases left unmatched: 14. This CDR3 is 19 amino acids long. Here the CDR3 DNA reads TGTGCCAGCAGTTCATGGGACAGGGTCGGTGGCGGGGGGGCCAACGTCCTGACTTTC. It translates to CASSSWDRVGGGGANVLTF.

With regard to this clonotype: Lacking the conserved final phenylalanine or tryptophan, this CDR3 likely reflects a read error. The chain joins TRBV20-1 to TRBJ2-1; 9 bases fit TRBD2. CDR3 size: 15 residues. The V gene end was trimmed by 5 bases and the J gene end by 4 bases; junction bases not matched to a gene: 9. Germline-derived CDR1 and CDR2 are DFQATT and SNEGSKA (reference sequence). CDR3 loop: CSASPLAGTYNEQFL. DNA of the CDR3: TGCAGTGCTTCCCCACTAGCGGGTACTTACAATGAGCAGTTCTTG.

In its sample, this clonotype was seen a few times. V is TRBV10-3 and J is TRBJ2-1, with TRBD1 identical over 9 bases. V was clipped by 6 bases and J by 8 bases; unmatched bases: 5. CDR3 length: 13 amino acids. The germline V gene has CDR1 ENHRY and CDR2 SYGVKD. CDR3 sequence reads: CAIRGQGSDEQFF. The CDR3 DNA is TGTGCCATCAGGGGACAGGGATCTGATGAGCAGTTCTTC.

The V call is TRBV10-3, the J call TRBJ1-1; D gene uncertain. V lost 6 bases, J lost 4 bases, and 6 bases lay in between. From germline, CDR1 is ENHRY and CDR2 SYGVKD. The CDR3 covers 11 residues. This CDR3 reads CAISSGTEAFF. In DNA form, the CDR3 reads TGTGCCATCAGCTCGGGCACTGAAGCTTTCTTT.

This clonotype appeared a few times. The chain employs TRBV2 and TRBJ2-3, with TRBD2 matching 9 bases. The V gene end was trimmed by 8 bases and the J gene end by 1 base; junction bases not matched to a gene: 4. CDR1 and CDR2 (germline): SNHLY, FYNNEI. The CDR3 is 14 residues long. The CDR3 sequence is CASQRLAGTDTQYF. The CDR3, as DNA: TGTGCCAGCCAACGACTAGCGGGCACAGATACGCAGTATTTT.

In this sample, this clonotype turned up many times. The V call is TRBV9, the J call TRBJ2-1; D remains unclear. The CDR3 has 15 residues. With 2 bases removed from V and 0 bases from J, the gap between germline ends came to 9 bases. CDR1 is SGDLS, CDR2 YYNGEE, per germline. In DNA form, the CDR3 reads TGTGCCAGCAGCGTGGGGTATAGCTCCTACAATGAGCAGTTCTTC. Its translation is CASSVGYSSYNEQFF.

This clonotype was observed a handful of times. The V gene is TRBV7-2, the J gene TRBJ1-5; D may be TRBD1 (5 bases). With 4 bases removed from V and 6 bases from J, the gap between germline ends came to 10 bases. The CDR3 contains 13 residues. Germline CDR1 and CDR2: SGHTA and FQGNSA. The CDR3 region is CASSSPGGQPQHF. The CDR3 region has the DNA TGTGCCAGCAGCTCCCCTGGGGGTCAGCCCCAGCATTTT.

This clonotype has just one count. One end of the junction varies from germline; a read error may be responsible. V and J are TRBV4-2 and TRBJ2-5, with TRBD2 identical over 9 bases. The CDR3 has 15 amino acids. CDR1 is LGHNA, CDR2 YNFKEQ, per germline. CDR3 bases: TGTGCCAGCAGCCAAGAAGGGACTGCGGGGGGGACCCAGTGCTTC. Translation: CASSQEGTAGGTQCF.

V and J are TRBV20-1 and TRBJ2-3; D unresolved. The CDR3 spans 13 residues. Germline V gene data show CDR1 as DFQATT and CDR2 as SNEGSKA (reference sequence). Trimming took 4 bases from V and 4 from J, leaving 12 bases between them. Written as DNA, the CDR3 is TGCAGTGCTACTAGGAAGGTCTCAGATACGCAGTATTTT. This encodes CSATRKVSDTQYF.

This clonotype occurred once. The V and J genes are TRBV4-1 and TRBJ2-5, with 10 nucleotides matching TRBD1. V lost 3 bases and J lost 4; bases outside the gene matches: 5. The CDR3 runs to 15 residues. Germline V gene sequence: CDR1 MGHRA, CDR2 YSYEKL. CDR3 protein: CASSQAGTGVETQYF. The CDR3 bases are TGCGCCAGCAGCCAGGCCGGGACAGGGGTAGAGACCCAGTACTTC.

The CDR3 sequence: CASAALGAGRNEQFF. The CDR3 DNA sequence: TGTGCCAGCGCCGCTTTGGGGGCAGGGCGAAATGAGCAGTTCTTC. The chain links TRBV27 to TRBJ2-1; D possibly corresponds to TRBD1 (6 bases). There are 15 residues in the CDR3. Germline values: CDR1 MNHEY, CDR2 SMNVEV (reference sequence). Trimming cost V 8 bases and J 7 bases, with 21 bases left between them.

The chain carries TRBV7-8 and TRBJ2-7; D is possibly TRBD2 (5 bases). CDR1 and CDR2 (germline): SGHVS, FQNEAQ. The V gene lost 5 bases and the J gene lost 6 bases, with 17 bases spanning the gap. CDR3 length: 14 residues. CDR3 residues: CASSLVRGSGEQYF. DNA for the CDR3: TGTGCCAGCAGCCTCGTCCGCGGGTCAGGCGAGCAGTACTTC.

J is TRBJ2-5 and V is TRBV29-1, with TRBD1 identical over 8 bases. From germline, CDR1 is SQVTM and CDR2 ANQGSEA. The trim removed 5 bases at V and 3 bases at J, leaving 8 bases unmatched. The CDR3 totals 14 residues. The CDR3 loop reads CSVSPGGAKETQYF. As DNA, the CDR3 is TGCAGCGTTTCTCCAGGGGGCGCAAAAGAGACCCAGTACTTC.

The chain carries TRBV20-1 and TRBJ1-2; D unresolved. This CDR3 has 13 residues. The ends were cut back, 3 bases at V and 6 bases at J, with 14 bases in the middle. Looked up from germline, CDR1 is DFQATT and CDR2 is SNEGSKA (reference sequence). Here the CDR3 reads CSASPTGIHGYTF. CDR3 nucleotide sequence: TGCAGTGCTAGCCCTACGGGGATTCATGGCTACACCTTC.

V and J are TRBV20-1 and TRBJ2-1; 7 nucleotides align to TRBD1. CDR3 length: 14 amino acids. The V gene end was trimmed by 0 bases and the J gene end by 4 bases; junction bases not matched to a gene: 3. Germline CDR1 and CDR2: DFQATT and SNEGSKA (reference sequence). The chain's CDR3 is CSARDRQGYNEQFF. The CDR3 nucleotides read TGCAGTGCTAGAGATCGACAGGGATACAATGAGCAGTTCTTC.

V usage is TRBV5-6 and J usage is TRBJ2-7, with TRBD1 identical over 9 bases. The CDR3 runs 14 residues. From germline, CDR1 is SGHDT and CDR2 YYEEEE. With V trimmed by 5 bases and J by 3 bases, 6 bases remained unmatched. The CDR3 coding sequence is TGTGCCAGCAGTGGTGACAGGGGGATCTACGAGCAGTACTTC. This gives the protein CASSGDRGIYEQYF. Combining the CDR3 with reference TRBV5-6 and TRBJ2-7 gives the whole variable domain DAGVTQSPTHLIKTRGQQVTLRCSPKSGHDTVSWYQQALGQGPQFIFQYYEEEERQRGNFPDRFSGHQFPNYSSELNVNALLLGDSALYLCASSGDRGIYEQYFGPGTRLTVT.

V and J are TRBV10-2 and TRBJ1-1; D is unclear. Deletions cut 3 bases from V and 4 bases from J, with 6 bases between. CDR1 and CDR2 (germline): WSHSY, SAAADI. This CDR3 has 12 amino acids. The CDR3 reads CASSDVSTEAFF. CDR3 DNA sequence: TGCGCCAGCAGTGACGTCAGCACTGAAGCTTTCTTT.